Shown below are 28 T cell receptor beta chains from a single sample sequenced in a study of OX40 agonist ivuxolimab in advanced cancers. Some clones are missing from TCRdb's copy, which holds only in-frame ones; the method was immunoSEQ multiplex PCR. The table includes about 48,000 clones, around 90% detected once. The sample here was CD4+ or CD8+ T cells sorted from blood, taken in a trial of the OX40 agonist ivuxolimab. These receptors were taken from an adult with an advanced solid tumor such as melanoma, head and neck, liver or kidney cancer.

The chain couples TRBV7-6 to TRBJ2-2, with no clear D. Trimming left V 3 bases short and J 5 bases short, with 10 bases between. The germline CDR1 and CDR2 sequences are SGHVS and FNYEAQ. This CDR3 has 14 amino acids. The CDR3 DNA reads TGTGCCAGCAGCTTCGCAGCCGGGACCGGGGAGCTGTTTTTT. Translating gives CASSFAAGTGELFF.

The V and J genes are TRBV9 and TRBJ2-2; no firm D call. This CDR3 comprises 12 residues. V was shortened by 7 bases and J by 4 bases, with 8 bases between the two germline ends. CDR1 and CDR2 from the germline V gene are SGDLS and YYNGEE. The CDR3 is CASGSITGELFF. The CDR3 bases are TGTGCCAGCGGAAGTATCACCGGGGAGCTGTTTTTT.

The rearrangement uses TRBV5-6 and TRBJ2-1; possible D gene TRBD1, 5 bases. The V and J ends lost 1 base and 5 bases respectively, with 10 bases between them. Germline V lookup: CDR1 SGHDT, CDR2 YYEEEE. The CDR3 is 14 amino acids. This CDR3 reads CASSLWRTNNEQFF. CDR3 DNA: TGTGCCAGCAGCTTGTGGCGGACAAACAATGAGCAGTTCTTC.

This CDR3 is CASSGRGGHEQYF. The CDR3 DNA reads TGTGCCAGCAGCGGACGCGGGGGCCACGAGCAGTACTTC. The rearrangement links TRBV7-6 to TRBJ2-7; D may be TRBD2 (7 bases). CDR1 and CDR2 from the germline V gene are SGHVS and FNYEAQ. The V end was cut by 5 bases, the J end by 5 bases, with 13 bases between. The CDR3 extends over 13 amino acids.

This chain connects TRBV27 to TRBJ2-3; D gene uncertain. This CDR3 is built from 11 residues. With 2 bases removed from V and 6 bases from J, the gap between germline ends came to 3 bases. Per the germline V gene, CDR1 is MNHEY and CDR2 is SMNVEV (reference sequence). The DNA for the CDR3 is TGTGCCAGCAGTTTAAGGGATACGCAGTATTTT. Translated: CASSLRDTQYF.

V and J are TRBV2 and TRBJ1-6; D is possibly TRBD1 (6 bases). This CDR3 region has 13 residues. V shed 11 bases and J shed 9 bases, with 17 bases lying between them. In germline, CDR1 is SNHLY, CDR2 FYNNEI. CDR3 residues: CASDAGASSPLHF. CDR3 in DNA: TGTGCCTCCGACGCAGGGGCCAGTTCACCCCTCCACTTT.

The gene calls are TRBV27 and TRBJ1-3, with no clear D. Trimming took 2 bases from V and 0 from J, leaving 8 bases between them. The CDR3 loop spans 15 amino acids. Germline CDR1 and CDR2: MNHEY and SMNVEV (reference sequence). CDR3 in amino acids: CASSLTGISGNTIYF. CDR3 in DNA: TGTGCCAGCAGTTTAACCGGCATCTCTGGAAACACCATATATTTT.

This chain links TRBV27 with TRBJ2-5; 11 bases fit TRBD2. V lost 1 base and J lost 5; bases outside the gene matches: 6. There are 16 residues in the CDR3. The V gene's germline CDR1 is MNHEY and CDR2 SMNVEV (reference sequence). As DNA, the CDR3 is TGTGCCAGCAGTTTATTCGCTAGCGGGGGGAGGGAGACCCAGTACTTC. Its protein product is CASSLFASGGRETQYF.

V gene TRBV29-1 combines with J gene TRBJ1-3, with 8 bases lining up with TRBD1. In germline, CDR1 is SQVTM, CDR2 ANQGSEA. The CDR3 covers 15 residues. The V and J ends lost 8 bases and 2 bases, in that order; junction bases with no gene match: 11. The chain's CDR3 is CSCMGQDKPGNTIYF. CDR3 sequence (DNA): TGCAGCTGCATGGGACAGGACAAGCCTGGAAACACCATATATTTT. Full variable domain (remainder filled in from reference TRBV29-1 and TRBJ1-3): SAVISQKPSRDICQRGTSLTIQCQVDSQVTMMFWYRQQPGQSLTLIATANQGSEATYESGFVIDKFPISRPNLTFSTLTVSNMSPEDSSIYLCSCMGQDKPGNTIYFGEGSWLTVV.

The chain couples TRBV7-9 to TRBJ2-5, with TRBD2 matching 10 bases. The CDR3 length is 14 residues. Germline trimming cut 5 bases from V and 3 bases from J; bases unmatched to any gene: 3. The V gene's germline CDR1 is SEHNR and CDR2 FQNEAQ (reference sequence). Here the CDR3 reads CASSPGTSEETQYF. CDR3 nucleotide sequence: TGTGCCAGCAGCCCCGGGACTAGCGAAGAGACCCAGTACTTC.

This clone was detected once. The genes are TRBV7-9 and TRBJ1-6, with 8 nucleotides matching TRBD1. Germline CDR1 is SEHNR and CDR2 is FQNEAQ (reference sequence). The CDR3 totals 15 residues. V lost 1 base and J lost 8; bases outside the gene matches: 4. The CDR3 region has the DNA TGTGCCAGCAGCTTAGATTCAGGGGGCGATTCACCCCTCCACTTT. Translated: CASSLDSGGDSPLHF.

This chain links TRBV7-9 with TRBJ1-4, with 7 bases matching TRBD1. CDR1 is SEHNR and CDR2 is FQNEAQ in the germline V gene (reference sequence). CDR3 length: 14 residues. V lost 5 bases to trimming and J lost 6 bases; unmatched junction nucleotides: 6. In nucleotides, the CDR3 is TGTGCCAGCAGCCATTCCGGGACAGATGAAAAACTGTTTTTT. Protein sequence: CASSHSGTDEKLFF.

V and J are TRBV4-1 and TRBJ2-7, with TRBD1 matching over 9 bases. The ends lost 0 bases at V and 2 bases at J; junction bases unmatched: 5. The CDR3 has 16 residues. CDR1 is MGHRA and CDR2 is YSYEKL in the germline V gene. DNA of the CDR3: TGCGCCAGCAGCCAAGAGTGGGGGACAGGGACCTACGAGCAGTACTTC. As protein: CASSQEWGTGTYEQYF.

The chain combines TRBV7-8 with TRBJ2-3; the match to TRBD2 covers 15 bases. The CDR3 loop spans 22 amino acids. From germline, CDR1 is SGHVS and CDR2 FQNEAQ. With 0 bases clipped from V and 2 bases from J, the junction kept 15 bases outside the gene matches. The CDR3 protein is CASSLAAKGLAGGFGNTDTQYF. The CDR3 bases are TGTGCCAGCAGCTTAGCAGCAAAGGGACTAGCGGGGGGATTTGGAAACACAGATACGCAGTATTTT.

This sequence joins TRBV28 and TRBJ2-1; TRBD2 agrees at 8 bases. V trimming: 6 bases; J trimming: 7 bases; junction bases outside the gene matches: 20. The length of the CDR3 is 18 residues. Germline V CDR1 and CDR2: MDHEN, SYDVKM. The CDR3 bases are TGTGCCAGCAGGTTGGGGCTTAGACGGGGGGGTTCCCCTAATGAGCAGTTCTTC. Encoded protein: CASRLGLRRGGSPNEQFF.

This sequence joins TRBV7-9 and TRBJ1-6; no clear D. The CDR3 spans 15 residues. Looked up from germline, CDR1 is SEHNR and CDR2 is FQNEAQ (reference sequence). Deletions cut 5 bases from V and 7 bases from J, with 15 bases between. CDR3 loop: CASSPDRGWNSPLHF. The CDR3, as DNA: TGTGCCAGCAGCCCCGATCGAGGTTGGAATTCACCCCTCCACTTT. The full variable domain, with the rest looked up from reference TRBV7-9 and TRBJ1-6, is DTGVSQNPRHKITKRGQNVTFRCDPISEHNRLYWYRQTLGQGPEFLTYFQNEAQLEKSRLLSDRFSAERPKGSFSTLEIQRTEQGDSAMYLCASSPDRGWNSPLHFGNGTRLTVT.

The rearrangement uses TRBV28 and TRBJ2-5; 7 bases fit TRBD2. J was trimmed by 1 base and V by 4 bases; bases with no gene match: 6. Germline V gene lookup returns CDR1 MDHEN and CDR2 SYDVKM. The CDR3 spans 15 residues. The CDR3 DNA reads as TGTGCCAGCAGTTCACGACTAGCTCCCCAAGAGACCCAGTACTTC. Encoded protein: CASSSRLAPQETQYF. The entire variable domain, with the rest obtained from reference TRBV28 and TRBJ2-5, is as follows: DVKVTQSSRYLVKRTGEKVFLECVQDMDHENMFWYRQDPGLGLRLIYFSYDVKMKEKGDIPEGYSVSREKKERFSLILESASTNQTSMYLCASSSRLAPQETQYFGPGTRLLVL.

This sequence joins TRBV4-3 and TRBJ2-7; 11 bases match TRBD2. Germline values: CDR1 LGHNA, CDR2 YSLEER. The ends lost 4 bases at V and 4 bases at J; junction bases unmatched: 6. The CDR3 is 15 residues long. CDR3: CASSRGGLADYEQYF. DNA for the CDR3: TGCGCCAGCAGCCGAGGGGGACTAGCGGATTACGAGCAGTACTTC.

The chain joins TRBV4-3 to TRBJ2-1; 7 bases are shared with TRBD2. With 4 bases clipped from V and 5 bases from J, the junction kept 11 bases outside the gene matches. The germline gives CDR1 LGHNA, CDR2 YSLEER. The CDR3 runs to 16 residues. The CDR3 loop is CASSRVGEGRHNEQFF. DNA of the CDR3: TGCGCCAGCAGCCGGGTGGGGGAGGGGCGACACAATGAGCAGTTCTTC.

This chain joins TRBV28 and TRBJ1-5, with D possibly matching TRBD1 (5 bases). Trimming stripped 7 bases from V and 2 bases from J, with 24 bases between. The CDR3 is 18 amino acids. In germline, CDR1 is MDHEN, CDR2 SYDVKM. The CDR3 DNA follows: TGTGCCAGCAACCCATCCCGGCGGAGGGGACGGGGCAATCAGCCCCAGCATTTT. Its protein is CASNPSRRRGRGNQPQHF.

This rearrangement joins TRBV27 to TRBJ1-2; 9 bases line up with TRBD1. CDR1 is MNHEY, CDR2 SMNVEV, per germline (reference sequence). The length of the CDR3 is 14 residues. J lost 3 bases, V lost 7 bases, and 6 bases had no gene match. DNA of the CDR3: TGTGCCAGCAACCCGACAGGGGGGCACTATGGCTACACCTTC. It translates to CASNPTGGHYGYTF.

The table lists this clone with a count of one. The gene calls are TRBV27 and TRBJ1-2, with a weak D call TRBD1 (5 bases). Germline-derived CDR1 and CDR2 are MNHEY and SMNVEV (reference sequence). The CDR3 runs 13 residues. Between the trimmed V and J ends, which lost 10 bases and 4 bases, there was a span of 16 bases. CDR3 DNA: TGTGCCACCTCAGACAGCAACCTCTATGGCTACACCTTC. This gives the protein CATSDSNLYGYTF.

This clone was detected once. The chain links TRBV27 to TRBJ2-2; 11 nucleotides line up with TRBD2. The CDR3 extends over 19 amino acids. Per germline, CDR1 MNHEY and CDR2 SMNVEV (reference sequence). The ends lost 3 bases at V and 0 bases at J; junction bases unmatched: 9. The DNA of the CDR3 is TGTGCCAGCAGTTTGTTGACTAGCGGGGTCTCGCCGAACACCGGGGAGCTGTTTTTT. It specifies CASSLLTSGVSPNTGELFF.

This clone has more than one count but fewer than ten. The chain has TRBV4-1 and TRBJ1-4; a weak D match, TRBD1 (6 bases). V was cut by 0 bases and J by 8 bases, with 10 bases left in between. The CDR3 totals 14 residues. The germline gives CDR1 MGHRA, CDR2 YSYEKL. The CDR3 bases are TGCGCCAGCAGCCAAGAACCAGGGGAGGAAAAACTGTTTTTT. It codes for CASSQEPGEEKLFF.

This chain uses TRBV25-1 with TRBJ1-1, with D unresolved. The CDR3 spans 13 residues. Germline CDR1 and CDR2: MGHDK and SYGVNS. V shed 4 bases and J shed 6 bases, with 12 bases lying between them. CDR3 DNA: TGTGCCAGCAGTGCCCCGGGGTGGGCTGAAGCTTTCTTT. As protein: CASSAPGWAEAFF.

This chain connects TRBV11-2 to TRBJ2-2; the D is unclear. The CDR3 is 13 amino acids. V shed 5 bases and J shed 6 bases, with 10 bases lying between them. Per the germline V gene, CDR1 is SGHAT and CDR2 is FQNNGV. In DNA, the CDR3 is TGTGCCAGCAGCGGGGATCTAGCCGGGGAGCTGTTTTTT. The encoded protein is CASSGDLAGELFF.

The chain joins TRBV6-1 to TRBJ2-2; D might be TRBD2 (5 bases). Germline V gene lookup returns CDR1 MNHNS and CDR2 SASEGT. V was pared by 2 bases and J by 2 bases, with 12 bases between. The CDR3 is 16 residues long. In DNA form, the CDR3 reads TGTGCCAGCAGTGAACTAGAGCGGCTAAACACCGGGGAGCTGTTTTTT. Amino acids: CASSELERLNTGELFF.

The chain has TRBV9 and TRBJ2-7; TRBD2 matches at 9 bases. The CDR3 has 15 amino acids. The J segment lost 4 bases and the V segment lost 0 bases, leaving 5 bases of the junction unmatched. Germline values: CDR1 SGDLS, CDR2 YYNGEE. CDR3 nucleotides: TGTGCCAGCAGCGTAGATAGCGGGGGATATTACGAGCAGTACTTC. Its translation: CASSVDSGGYYEQYF.